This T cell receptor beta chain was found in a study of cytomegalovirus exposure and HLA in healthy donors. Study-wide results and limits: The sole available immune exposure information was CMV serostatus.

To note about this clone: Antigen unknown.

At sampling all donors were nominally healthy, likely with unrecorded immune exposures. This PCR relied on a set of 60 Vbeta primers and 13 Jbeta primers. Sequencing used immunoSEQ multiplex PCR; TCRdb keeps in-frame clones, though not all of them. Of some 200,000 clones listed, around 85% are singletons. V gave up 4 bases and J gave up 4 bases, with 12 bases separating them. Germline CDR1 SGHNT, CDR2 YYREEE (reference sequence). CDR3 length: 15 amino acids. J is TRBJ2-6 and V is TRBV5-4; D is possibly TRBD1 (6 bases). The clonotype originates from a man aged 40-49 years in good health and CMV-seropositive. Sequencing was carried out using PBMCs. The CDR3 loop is CASSGNRAGANVLTF. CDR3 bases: TGTGCCAGCAGCGGGAACAGGGCCGGGGCCAACGTCCTGACTTTC.